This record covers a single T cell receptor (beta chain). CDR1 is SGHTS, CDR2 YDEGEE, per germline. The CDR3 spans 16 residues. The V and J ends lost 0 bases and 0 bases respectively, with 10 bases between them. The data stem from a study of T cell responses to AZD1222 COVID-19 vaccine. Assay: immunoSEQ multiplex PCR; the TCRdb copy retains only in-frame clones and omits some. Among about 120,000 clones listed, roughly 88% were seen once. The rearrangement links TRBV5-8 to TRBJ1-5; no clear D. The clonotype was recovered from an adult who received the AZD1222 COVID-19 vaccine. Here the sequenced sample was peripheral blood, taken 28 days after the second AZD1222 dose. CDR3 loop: CASSLGSENSNQPQHF. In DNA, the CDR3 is TGTGCCAGCAGCTTGGGGTCCGAAAATAGCAATCAGCCCCAGCATTTT. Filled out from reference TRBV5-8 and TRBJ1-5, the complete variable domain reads EAGVTQSPTHLIKTRGQQATLRCSPISGHTSVYWYQQALGLGLQFLLWYDEGEERNRGNFPPRFSGRQFPNYSSELNVNALELEDSALYLCASSLGSENSNQPQHFGDGTRLSIL.